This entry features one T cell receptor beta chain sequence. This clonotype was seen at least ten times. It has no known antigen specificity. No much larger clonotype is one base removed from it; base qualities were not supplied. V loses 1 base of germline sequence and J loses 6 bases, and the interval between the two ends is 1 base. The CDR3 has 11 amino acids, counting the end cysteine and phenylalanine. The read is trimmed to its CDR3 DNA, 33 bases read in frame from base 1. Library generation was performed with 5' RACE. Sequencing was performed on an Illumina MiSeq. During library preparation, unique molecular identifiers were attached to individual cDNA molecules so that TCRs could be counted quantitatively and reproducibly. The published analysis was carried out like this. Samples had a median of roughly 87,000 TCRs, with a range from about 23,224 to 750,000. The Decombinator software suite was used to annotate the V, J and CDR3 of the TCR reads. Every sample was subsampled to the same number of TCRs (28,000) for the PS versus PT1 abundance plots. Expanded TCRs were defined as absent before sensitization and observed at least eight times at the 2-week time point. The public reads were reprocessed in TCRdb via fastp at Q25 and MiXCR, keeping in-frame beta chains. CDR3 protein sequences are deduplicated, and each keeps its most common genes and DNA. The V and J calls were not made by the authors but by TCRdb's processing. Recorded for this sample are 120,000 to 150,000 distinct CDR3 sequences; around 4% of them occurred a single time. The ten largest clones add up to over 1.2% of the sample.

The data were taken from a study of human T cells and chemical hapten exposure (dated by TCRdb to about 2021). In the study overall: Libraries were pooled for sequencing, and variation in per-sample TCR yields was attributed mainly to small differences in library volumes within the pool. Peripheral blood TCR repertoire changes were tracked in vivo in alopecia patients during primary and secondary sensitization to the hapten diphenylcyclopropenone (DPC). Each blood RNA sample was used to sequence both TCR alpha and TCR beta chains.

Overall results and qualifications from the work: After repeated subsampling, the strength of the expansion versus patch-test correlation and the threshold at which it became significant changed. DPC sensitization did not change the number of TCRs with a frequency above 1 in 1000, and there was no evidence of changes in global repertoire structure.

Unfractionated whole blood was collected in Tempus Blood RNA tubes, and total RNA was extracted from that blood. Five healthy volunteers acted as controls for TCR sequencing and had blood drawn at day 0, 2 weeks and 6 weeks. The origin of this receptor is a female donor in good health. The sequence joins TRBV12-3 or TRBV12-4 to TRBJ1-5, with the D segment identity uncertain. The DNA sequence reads TGTGCCAGCAGTTTAGGTCAGCCCCAGCATTTT. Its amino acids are CASSLGQPQHF.